This T cell receptor beta chain was found in a study of cytomegalovirus exposure and HLA in healthy donors. About the study: A preliminary data release comprised around 85 million unique TCRs obtained from HLA-typed donors. Study-level results: CMV antigen specificity of a few CMV-associated chains was confirmed in vitro. The authors reported that TCR beta sequences could predict HLA-A and HLA-B alleles. These predictions were accurate for most subjects in the first cohort. Later analysis indicated greater clonal expansion among HLA-associated TCR beta chains than among equally common other chains.

To note about this clone: Its antigen is as yet unknown.

Germline-derived CDR1 and CDR2 are LGHNA and YSLEER. V dropped 0 bases and J dropped 10; count of bases not matched to a gene: 12. CDR3 length: 17 amino acids. Primers: 60 Vbeta forward and 13 Jbeta reverse. Sequencing used immunoSEQ multiplex PCR; TCRdb keeps in-frame clones, though not all of them. The data hold about 130,000 clones, with 65% to 80% observed a single time. J is TRBJ2-1 and V is TRBV4-3; 10 bases are a match to TRBD2. The sequenced sample consisted of PBMCs. This clonotype was obtained from a woman aged 55-75 years in good health and CMV-seropositive. Here the CDR3 DNA reads TGCGCCAGCAGCCAAGAATGGTCAAGGACTAGCGGAGCGGAGCAGTTCTTC. It specifies CASSQEWSRTSGAEQFF.